These 28 T cell receptor beta chains were sequenced from one sample in a study of blood T cells in healthy people across ages. It was with a sample-barcoded 5' primer and a J-beta primer mix that a second PCR of roughly 7 to 12 cycles was run. Each CDR3 protein gets one entry after TCRdb re-called the 5' RACE reads with MiXCR. The table includes 590,000 or so distinct CDR3 sequences, approximately 30% detected once. What was sequenced was blood. The receptors derive from a woman aged 80 or older in good health.

There are many counts of this clonotype. The chain employs TRBV6-2 or TRBV6-3 and TRBJ2-5, with unresolved D. Trimming took 6 bases from V and 1 from J, leaving 6 bases between them. CDR1 is MNHEY, CDR2 SVGEGT, per germline. CDR3 size: 12 residues. The CDR3 reads CASRGTQETQYF. For the CDR3, the DNA is TGTGCCAGCAGGGGCACCCAAGAGACCCAGTACTTC.

This clonotype was counted ten times or more. The chain employs TRBV4-3 and TRBJ1-6; D gene uncertain. The CDR3 is made up of 13 amino acids. Trimming pared 0 bases from V and 6 bases from J, leaving 3 bases between. Germline loops: CDR1 LGHNA, CDR2 YSLEER. CDR3 sequence: CASSQDRNSPLHF. The CDR3 DNA is TGCGCCAGCAGCCAAGACCGTAATTCACCCCTCCACTTT.

This clonotype has only a few counts. This rearrangement joins TRBV14 to TRBJ1-1; D is unresolved. The V gene lost 1 base and the J gene lost 7 bases, with 10 bases spanning the gap. Germline V lookup: CDR1 SGHDN, CDR2 FVKESK. This CDR3 contains 13 residues. The CDR3 loop reads CASSQAPGGEAFF. As DNA, the CDR3 is TGTGCCAGCAGCCAAGCCCCCGGTGGTGAAGCTTTCTTT.

As concerns this clonotype: Since a much larger clone is just one base distant, this may be a read error. The chain combines TRBV6-2 or TRBV6-3 with TRBJ2-5; TRBD2 matches at 7 bases. Germline V gene lookup returns CDR1 MNHEY and CDR2 SVGEGT. The V and J ends lost 4 bases and 11 bases, in that order; junction bases with no gene match: 16. The CDR3 is 15 residues long. CDR3 region: CASSLHHSKGGEQYF. DNA for the CDR3: TGTGCCAGCAGTTTACACCATTCAAAGGGAGGGGAGCAGTACTTC.

This clonotype was counted between two and nine times. The germline gene is not matched at one end of the junction; a read error may be the cause. The rearrangement links TRBV7-9 to TRBJ1-2; a possible D gene is TRBD1 (5 bases). Germline V gene lookup returns CDR1 SEHNR and CDR2 FQNEAQ (reference sequence). The CDR3 length is 11 residues. The CDR3 spells CASSTGGFTGF. CDR3 nucleotide sequence: TGTGCCAGCTCGACGGGAGGTTTTACAGGCTTC.

This clonotype was seen ten or more times. This sequence joins TRBV7-2 and TRBJ2-3; D might be TRBD1 or TRBD2, each matching 6 bases. The CDR3 runs to 15 residues. Germline lookup yields CDR1 SGHTA and CDR2 FQGNSA. Trimming removed 2 bases at V and 4 bases at J, with 13 bases between. This chain's CDR3 is CASSLKVGGPDTQYF. CDR3 DNA sequence: TGTGCCAGCAGCTTAAAGGTGGGGGGCCCAGATACGCAGTATTTT.

In nucleotides, the CDR3 is TGTGCCAGCGGCCGGGACAGGGTCGGCAACACTGAAGCTTTCTTT. Protein sequence: CASGRDRVGNTEAFF. V and J are TRBV9 and TRBJ1-1; 9 bases are shared with TRBD1. V dropped 7 bases and J dropped 2; count of bases not matched to a gene: 9. The CDR3 has 15 residues. From germline, CDR1 is SGDLS and CDR2 YYNGEE.

The table lists this clonotype with many counts. The chain combines TRBV7-6 with TRBJ2-6; D not resolved. The germline gives CDR1 SGHVS, CDR2 FNYEAQ. The CDR3 has 17 amino acids. V was trimmed by 1 base and J by 2 bases, leaving 12 bases between them. CDR3 sequence reads: CASSLGAKLPGANVLTF. CDR3 nucleotides: TGTGCCAGCAGCTTAGGGGCCAAACTCCCTGGGGCCAACGTCCTGACTTTC.

The J gene is TRBJ2-7, the V gene TRBV5-1, with D possibly matching TRBD1 (6 bases). CDR3 size: 15 residues. Germline lookup yields CDR1 SGHRS and CDR2 YFSETQ. V gave up 2 bases and J gave up 1 base, with 13 bases separating them. The CDR3 reads CASSLGGRESYEQYF. Written as DNA, the CDR3 is TGCGCCAGCAGCTTAGGGGGACGAGAGTCCTACGAGCAGTACTTC.

On this clonotype: A read error may be the cause here, since a much bigger clone is one base away. The chain carries TRBV9 and TRBJ1-2; D is unclear. The CDR3 runs to 12 residues. V lost 3 bases and J lost 9, with 12 bases in between. The germline CDR1 and CDR2 sequences are SGDLS and YYNGEE. CDR3 in DNA: TGTGCCAGCAGCGACCCCTCGGCCTGCTACACCTTC. Amino acid sequence: CASSDPSACYTF.

This clonotype was seen only a few times. This sequence joins TRBV6-2 or TRBV6-3 and TRBJ1-1; D is possibly TRBD1 (6 bases). Between the trimmed V and J ends, which lost 2 bases and 6 bases, there was a span of 13 bases. This CDR3 has 14 residues. In germline, CDR1 is MNHEY, CDR2 SVGEGT. The CDR3 sequence is CASSYNTGLAEAFF. CDR3 nucleotides: TGTGCCAGCAGTTACAACACAGGGCTAGCTGAAGCTTTCTTT.

The V gene is TRBV28, the J gene TRBJ2-7; D is unresolved. The ends were cut back, 8 bases at V and 0 bases at J, with 8 bases in the middle. This CDR3 has 12 amino acids. Germline values: CDR1 MDHEN, CDR2 SYDVKM. The DNA of the CDR3 is TGTGCCAGCCAGAGAAGCTCCTACGAGCAGTACTTC. Its translation is CASQRSSYEQYF. Variable domain in full (rest from reference TRBV28 and TRBJ2-7): DVKVTQSSRYLVKRTGEKVFLECVQDMDHENMFWYRQDPGLGLRLIYFSYDVKMKEKGDIPEGYSVSREKKERFSLILESASTNQTSMYLCASQRSSYEQYFGPGTRLTVT.

This clonotype was seen at least ten times. This chain uses TRBV12-3 or TRBV12-4 with TRBJ2-7, with 10 bases that match TRBD1. V shed 7 bases and J 1 base; nucleotides not matched to a gene: 7. The CDR3 has 15 amino acids. The CDR3 DNA reads TGTGCCAGCACGTACGGGACAGGGGATTCCTACGAGCAGTACTTC. Translating it yields CASTYGTGDSYEQYF.

A note on this clonotype: The junction does not match germline at one end; this may be a read error. This rearrangement joins TRBV7-2 to TRBJ2-2, with 9 bases identical to TRBD2. Per the germline V gene, CDR1 is SGHTA and CDR2 is FQGNSA. The CDR3 is 15 residues long. The DNA for the CDR3 is TGTGCCAGCAGCCTGGGACTAGCTTTAACCGGGGAGCGGTTTTTT. It translates to CASSLGLALTGERFF.

This clonotype has ten or more counts. V is TRBV9 and J is TRBJ2-5, with TRBD2 matching 9 bases. The germline V gene has CDR1 SGDLS and CDR2 YYNGEE. There are 16 residues in the CDR3. J gave up 2 bases and V 0 bases, and 5 bases lay outside the gene matches. The DNA of the CDR3 is TGTGCCAGCAGCGTAGTTCCCAGCGGGGGGCAAGAGACCCAGTACTTC. Its translation is CASSVVPSGGQETQYF.

This chain connects TRBV7-2 to TRBJ2-7; 7 bases fit TRBD1. The germline CDR1 and CDR2 sequences are SGHTA and FQGNSA. Trimming at V came to 2 bases and at J to 7 bases, leaving 11 bases not matched to a gene. There are 15 residues in the CDR3. The CDR3 nucleotides are TGTGCCAGCAGCTTAAGGGGACAGTCGATCAATGAGCAGTACTTC. Amino acid sequence: CASSLRGQSINEQYF.

This clonotype came up many times. CDR3 DNA sequence: TGTGCCAGCAGTTTATTGGAGACCCAGTACTTC. Encoded protein: CASSLLETQYF. The chain has TRBV12-3 or TRBV12-4 and TRBJ2-5, with D unresolved. This CDR3 has 11 amino acids. The germline V and J ends were trimmed by 2 bases and 5 bases, with 3 bases remaining between them.

Ten or more counts support this clonotype. One junction end does not reproduce the germline sequence, and a read error may be involved. This chain links TRBV19 with TRBJ2-5; 9 bases align to TRBD1. Germline V gene sequence: CDR1 LNHDA, CDR2 SQIVND (reference sequence). This CDR3 contains 14 residues. CDR3 DNA: TGCGCCAGCAGCTCGGGACAGGGAGAGGAGACCCAGTACTTC. It codes for CASSSGQGEETQYF.

V gene TRBV3-1 combines with J gene TRBJ2-3; no definite D call. Germline V gene data show CDR1 as LGHDT and CDR2 as YNNKEL (reference sequence). Trimming took 4 bases from V and 6 from J, leaving 11 bases between them. The CDR3 sequence is 13 residues long. For the CDR3, the DNA is TGTGCCAGCAGCCGTGGACGGTGGGATACGCAGTATTTT. Its translation is CASSRGRWDTQYF.

This clonotype was found many times. This sequence joins TRBV27 and TRBJ2-3; D is unresolved. Per germline, CDR1 MNHEY and CDR2 SMNVEV (reference sequence). V lost 8 bases and J 2 bases, leaving 11 bases between the germline ends. The CDR3 is 13 amino acids. CDR3 DNA: TGTGCCAGCGGTACCTTTACCACAGATACGCAGTATTTT. The encoded protein is CASGTFTTDTQYF.

The chain has TRBV27 and TRBJ1-5; D not certain. The CDR3 runs 16 residues. V lost 2 bases to trimming and J lost 2 bases, with 13 bases between them. From germline, CDR1 is MNHEY and CDR2 SMNVEV (reference sequence). The CDR3 loop reads CASSLSGRNRNQPQHF. For the CDR3, the DNA is TGTGCCAGCAGTTTAAGTGGGAGGAATCGCAATCAGCCCCAGCATTTT.

The rearrangement joins TRBV20-1 to TRBJ1-2; a possible D gene is TRBD1 (6 bases). With 8 bases removed from V and 5 bases from J, the gap between germline ends came to 18 bases. This CDR3 contains 13 residues. Germline lookup yields CDR1 DFQATT and CDR2 SNEGSKA (reference sequence). In DNA form, the CDR3 reads TGCAGTACTAACATAGGGACAAGGTATGGCTACACCTTC. It yields the protein CSTNIGTRYGYTF.

This clonotype turned up a few times. V usage is TRBV7-8 and J usage is TRBJ1-1; D gene unclear. Germline V CDR1 and CDR2: SGHVS, FQNEAQ. V was trimmed by 1 base and J by 6 bases, leaving 24 bases between them. The CDR3 spans 18 residues. CDR3 in DNA: TGTGCCAGCAGCTTAGTCGGCCGTCTCCTAGGCGGCGGATCTGAAGCTTTCTTT. It yields the protein CASSLVGRLLGGGSEAFF.

This clonotype appeared many times. The rearrangement uses TRBV20-1 and TRBJ2-5, with TRBD1 identical over 11 bases. The CDR3 is 11 amino acids. The germline gives CDR1 DFQATT, CDR2 SNEGSKA (reference sequence). Germline trimming cut 7 bases from V and 5 bases from J; bases unmatched to any gene: 0. The CDR3 spells CSGTGGETQYF. The CDR3 nucleotides read TGCAGTGGGACAGGGGGCGAGACCCAGTACTTC.

At least ten counts were recorded for this clonotype. The chain carries TRBV7-9 and TRBJ2-7; D is possibly TRBD2 (5 bases). V gave up 5 bases and J gave up 4 bases, with 18 bases separating them. Germline values: CDR1 SEHNR, CDR2 FQNEAQ (reference sequence). The CDR3 runs 15 residues. Here the CDR3 reads CASSHRTSRAYEQYF. In DNA, the CDR3 is TGTGCCAGCAGCCATCGGACCTCGCGGGCTTACGAGCAGTACTTC.

This chain uses TRBV7-6 with TRBJ1-4; D remains unclear. V was clipped by 2 bases and J by 10 bases, with 11 bases between them. The CDR3 runs to 13 residues. Germline CDR1 and CDR2: SGHVS and FNYEAQ. The CDR3 region is CASSLSQAGKLFF. The CDR3 DNA is TGTGCCAGCAGCTTATCCCAGGCCGGAAAACTGTTTTTT. Using reference TRBV7-6 and TRBJ1-4 for the parts outside the CDR3, the full variable domain is GAGVSQSPRYKVTKRGQDVALRCDPISGHVSLYWYRQALGQGPEFLTYFNYEAQQDKSGLPNDRFSAERPEGSISTLTIQRTEQRDSAMYRCASSLSQAGKLFFGSGTQLSVL.

With regard to this clonotype: A much larger clone lies one base from this, so it may be a read error. This chain links TRBV4-3 with TRBJ1-2, with no clear D. CDR3 length equals 15 residues. The V end was cut by 0 bases, the J end by 1 base, with 9 bases between. The germline V gene has CDR1 LGHNA and CDR2 YSLEER. CDR3 sequence reads: CASSQEGRFNYGYTF. The CDR3 coding sequence is TGCGCCAGCAGCCAAGAAGGCAGGTTTAACTATGGCTACACCTTC.

Here the CDR3 reads CASSMGQQPSTNEKLFF. CDR3 nucleotide sequence: TGTGCCAGCAGCATGGGACAGCAACCTTCAACTAATGAAAAACTGTTTTTT. The V call is TRBV9, the J call TRBJ1-4, with 7 nucleotides matching TRBD1. Germline values: CDR1 SGDLS, CDR2 YYNGEE. J lost 0 bases, V lost 4 bases, and 9 bases had no gene match. The CDR3 spans 17 residues. Together with reference TRBV9 and TRBJ1-4, the CDR3 gives the full variable domain: DSGVTQTPKHLITATGQRVTLRCSPRSGDLSVYWYQQSLDQGLQFLIQYYNGEERAKGNILERFSAQQFPDLHSELNLSSLELGDSALYFCASSMGQQPSTNEKLFFGSGTQLSVL.